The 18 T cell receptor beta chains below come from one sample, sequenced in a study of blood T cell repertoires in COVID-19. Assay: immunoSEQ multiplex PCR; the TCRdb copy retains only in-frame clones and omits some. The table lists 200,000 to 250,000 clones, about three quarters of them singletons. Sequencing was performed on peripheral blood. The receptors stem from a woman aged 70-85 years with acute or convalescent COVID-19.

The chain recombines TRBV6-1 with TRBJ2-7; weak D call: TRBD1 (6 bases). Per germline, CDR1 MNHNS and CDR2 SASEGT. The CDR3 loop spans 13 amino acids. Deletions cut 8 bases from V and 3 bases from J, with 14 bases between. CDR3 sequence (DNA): TGTGCCAGCGGGGACACACGGTTCTACGAGCAGTACTTC. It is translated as CASGDTRFYEQYF.

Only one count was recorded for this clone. CDR3 protein: CASSGETGTEKLFF. CDR3 DNA: TGTGCCAGCAGTGGTGAGACAGGGACTGAAAAACTGTTTTTT. This chain links TRBV2 with TRBJ1-4; 7 nucleotides line up with TRBD1. The CDR3 runs to 14 residues. Germline V gene data show CDR1 as SNHLY and CDR2 as FYNNEI. The V gene end was trimmed by 4 bases and the J gene end by 7 bases; junction bases not matched to a gene: 6.

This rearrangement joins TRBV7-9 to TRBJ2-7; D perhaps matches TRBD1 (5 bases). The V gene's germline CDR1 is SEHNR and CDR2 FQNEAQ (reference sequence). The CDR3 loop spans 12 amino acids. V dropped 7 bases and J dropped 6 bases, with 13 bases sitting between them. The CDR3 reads CASTTTVSEQYF. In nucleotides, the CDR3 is TGTGCCAGCACCACGACAGTCTCCGAGCAGTACTTC.

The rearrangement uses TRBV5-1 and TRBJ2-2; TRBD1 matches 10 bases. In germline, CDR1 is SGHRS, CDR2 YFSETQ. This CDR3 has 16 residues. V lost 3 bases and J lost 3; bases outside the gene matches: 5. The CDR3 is CASSSLGQGDTGELFF. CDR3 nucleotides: TGCGCCAGCAGCTCGCTCGGACAGGGGGACACCGGGGAGCTGTTTTTT.

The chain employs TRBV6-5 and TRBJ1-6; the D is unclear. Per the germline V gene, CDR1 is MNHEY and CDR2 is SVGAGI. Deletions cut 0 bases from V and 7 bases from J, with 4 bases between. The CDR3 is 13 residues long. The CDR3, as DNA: TGTGCCAGCAGTTACTCGGAGAATTCACCCCTCCACTTT. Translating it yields CASSYSENSPLHF.

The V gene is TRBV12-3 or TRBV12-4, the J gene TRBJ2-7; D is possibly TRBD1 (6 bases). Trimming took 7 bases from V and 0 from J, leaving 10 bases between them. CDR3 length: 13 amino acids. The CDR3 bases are TGTGCCAGCACGGACAGCCTCTCCTACGAGCAGTACTTC. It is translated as CASTDSLSYEQYF.

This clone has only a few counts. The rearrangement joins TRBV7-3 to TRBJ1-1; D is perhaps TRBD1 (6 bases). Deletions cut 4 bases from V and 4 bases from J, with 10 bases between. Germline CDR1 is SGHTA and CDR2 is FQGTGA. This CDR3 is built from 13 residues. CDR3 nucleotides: TGTGCCAGCAGCTCCACAGGGTTCACTGAAGCTTTCTTT. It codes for CASSSTGFTEAFF.

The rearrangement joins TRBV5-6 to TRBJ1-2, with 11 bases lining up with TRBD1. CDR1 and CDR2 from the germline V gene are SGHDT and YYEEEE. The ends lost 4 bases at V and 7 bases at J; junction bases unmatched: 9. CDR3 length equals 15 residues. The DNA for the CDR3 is TGTGCCAGCAGCCTGGGGACAGGGGGATGGCGTGGCTACACCTTC. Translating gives CASSLGTGGWRGYTF.

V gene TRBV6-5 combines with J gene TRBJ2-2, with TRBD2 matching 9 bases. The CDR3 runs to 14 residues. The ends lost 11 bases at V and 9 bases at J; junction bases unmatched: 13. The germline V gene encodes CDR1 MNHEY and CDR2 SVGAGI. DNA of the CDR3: TGTGCCGCTGGGCGGGAGGGCTGGTTCCGGGAGCTGTTTTTT. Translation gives CAAGREGWFRELFF.

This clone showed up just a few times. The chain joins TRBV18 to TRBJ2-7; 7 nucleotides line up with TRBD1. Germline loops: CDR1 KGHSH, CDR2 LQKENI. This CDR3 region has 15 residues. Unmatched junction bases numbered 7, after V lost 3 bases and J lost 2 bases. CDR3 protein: CASSPPGQLTYEQYF. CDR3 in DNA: TGTGCCAGCTCACCTCCGGGACAGCTCACCTACGAGCAGTACTTC.

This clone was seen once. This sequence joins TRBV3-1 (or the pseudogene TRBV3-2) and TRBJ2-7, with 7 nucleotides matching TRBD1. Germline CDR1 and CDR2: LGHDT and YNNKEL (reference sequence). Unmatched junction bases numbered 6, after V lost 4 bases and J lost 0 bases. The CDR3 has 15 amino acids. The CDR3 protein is CASSRDRDSSYEQYF. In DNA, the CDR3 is TGTGCCAGCAGCCGCGACAGGGATAGCTCCTACGAGCAGTACTTC.

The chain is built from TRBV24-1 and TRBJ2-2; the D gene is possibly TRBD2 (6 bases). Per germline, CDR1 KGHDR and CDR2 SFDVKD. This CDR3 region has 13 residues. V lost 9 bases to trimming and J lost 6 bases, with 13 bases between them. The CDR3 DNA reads TGTGCCACCGGGGGGACTCCCTCCGGGGAGCTGTTTTTT. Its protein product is CATGGTPSGELFF.

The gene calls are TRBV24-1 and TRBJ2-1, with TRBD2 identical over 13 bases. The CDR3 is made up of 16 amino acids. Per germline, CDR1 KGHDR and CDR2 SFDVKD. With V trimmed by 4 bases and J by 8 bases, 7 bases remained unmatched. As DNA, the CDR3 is TGTGCCACCAGTGACCCTACTAGCGGGAGGGCCGATGAGCAGTTCTTC. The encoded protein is CATSDPTSGRADEQFF.

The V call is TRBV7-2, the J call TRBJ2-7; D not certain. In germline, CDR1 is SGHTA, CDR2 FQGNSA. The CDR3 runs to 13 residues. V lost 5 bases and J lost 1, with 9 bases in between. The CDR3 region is CASSPTLSYEQYF. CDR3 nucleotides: TGTGCCAGCAGCCCGACACTTTCCTACGAGCAGTACTTC. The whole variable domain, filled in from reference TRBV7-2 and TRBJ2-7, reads GAGVSQSPSNKVTEKGKDVELRCDPISGHTALYWYRQSLGQGLEFLIYFQGNSAPDKSGLPSDRFSAERTGGSVSTLTIQRTQQEDSAVYLCASSPTLSYEQYFGPGTRLTVT.

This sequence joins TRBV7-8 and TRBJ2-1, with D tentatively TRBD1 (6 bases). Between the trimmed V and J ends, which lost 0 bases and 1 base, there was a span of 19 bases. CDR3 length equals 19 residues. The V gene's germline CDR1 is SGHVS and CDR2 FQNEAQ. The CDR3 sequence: CASSLALGVATGSYNEQFF. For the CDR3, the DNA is TGTGCCAGCAGCTTAGCGTTGGGGGTAGCGACAGGTTCCTACAATGAGCAGTTCTTC.

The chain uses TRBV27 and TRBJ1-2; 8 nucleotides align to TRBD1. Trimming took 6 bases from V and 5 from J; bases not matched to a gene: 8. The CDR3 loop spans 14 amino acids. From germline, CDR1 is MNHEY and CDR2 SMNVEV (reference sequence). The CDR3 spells CASRATGGRYGYTF. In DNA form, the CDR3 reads TGTGCCAGCAGAGCCACAGGGGGTCGATATGGCTACACCTTC.

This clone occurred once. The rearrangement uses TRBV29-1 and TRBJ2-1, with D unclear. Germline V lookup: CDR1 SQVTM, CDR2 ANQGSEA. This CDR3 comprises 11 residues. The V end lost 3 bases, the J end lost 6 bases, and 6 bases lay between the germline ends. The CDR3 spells CSVDQFNEQFF. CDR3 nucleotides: TGCAGCGTTGACCAGTTCAATGAGCAGTTCTTC.

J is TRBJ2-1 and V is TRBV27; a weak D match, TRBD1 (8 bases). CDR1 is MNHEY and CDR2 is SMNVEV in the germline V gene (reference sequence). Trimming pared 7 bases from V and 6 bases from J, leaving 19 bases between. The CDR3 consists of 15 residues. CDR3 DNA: TGTGCCAGCAAGCGACAGGGGAGGGTTGCCAATGAGCAGTTCTTC. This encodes CASKRQGRVANEQFF.